This entry is about one TCR beta chain. The antigen is undetermined. The data derive from a study of Ad26.COV2.S vaccination and SARS-CoV-2 variants. Study in general: It was the COV1001 Ad26.COV2.S trial arm that included the donor. In the study, Ad26.COV2.S was injected intramuscularly once, or twice 56 days apart.

Study results and caveats: Breadth and depth estimates from TCRs may understate total T cell responses.

The V gene end was trimmed by 5 bases and the J gene end by 5 bases; junction bases not matched to a gene: 5. The CDR3 runs to 14 residues. Germline loops: CDR1 SGHAT, CDR2 FQNNGV. Treatment described: approximately 18 received Ad26.COV2.S at low or high dose, single or two shots; roughly 5 received placebo; per-sample allocation not given. At day 63 after the first vaccine or placebo injection, samples were drawn. The vaccine delivered Wuhan-strain SARS-CoV-2 spike through an Ad26 vector. Libraries were prepared by immunoSEQ multiplex PCR; TCRdb keeps only in-frame clonotypes and omits some of them. The sample includes approximately 240,000 clones, 88% seen only once; the top ten take around 10%.

The genes are TRBV11-2 and TRBJ2-5; 10 bases line up with TRBD1. This specimen was peripheral blood, taken in a trial of Ad26.COV2.S vaccine versus placebo. The sequence derives from a person between 18 and 59 years old who received the Ad26.COV2.S COVID-19 vaccine or a placebo. Written as DNA, the CDR3 is TGTGCCAGCAGCGGGGGACAGGGGCGCGAGACCCAGTACTTC. Amino acid sequence: CASSGGQGRETQYF.